What follows are 30 T cell receptor beta chains derived from one specimen sequenced in a study of blood T cell repertoires in COVID-19. Produced via immunoSEQ multiplex PCR; TCRdb's table is partial and in-frame only. This table has approximately 37,000 clones, 88% appearing once. Sequencing was done on a sample of peripheral blood. These receptors were obtained from a human donor in a cohort sampled during active COVID-19.

The CDR3 DNA reads as TGTGCCTGGAGCGGACAGGGGGTTGCCACTGAAGCTTTCTTT. Amino acids: CAWSGQGVATEAFF. The chain joins TRBV30 to TRBJ1-1, with TRBD1 matching over 10 bases. Losses at the gene ends were 3 bases for V and 4 bases for J; bases not matched to a gene: 5. The length of the CDR3 is 14 residues. The germline gives CDR1 GTSNPN, CDR2 SVGIG (reference sequence).

V usage is TRBV6-5 and J usage is TRBJ1-1; 7 bases are a match to TRBD1. Germline-derived CDR1 and CDR2 are MNHEY and SVGAGI. The V segment lost 6 bases and the J segment 5 bases; nucleotides outside the gene matches: 9. The length of the CDR3 is 14 residues. The DNA for the CDR3 is TGTGCCAGCAGGGAGACAGGGCGAAAAACTGAAGCTTTCTTT. This translates into CASRETGRKTEAFF.

This clone has only a few counts. This chain connects TRBV28 to TRBJ2-3, with TRBD2 identical over 14 bases. V gave up 9 bases and J gave up 5 bases; unmatched junction bases: 13. Germline V CDR1 and CDR2: MDHEN, SYDVKM. The CDR3 sequence is 17 residues long. CDR3 nucleotides: TGTGCCAGTAAACGGGCGGGACTAGCGGGAGATGGAGATACGCAGTATTTT. Its translation is CASKRAGLAGDGDTQYF. Together with reference TRBV28 and TRBJ2-3, the CDR3 gives the full variable domain: DVKVTQSSRYLVKRTGEKVFLECVQDMDHENMFWYRQDPGLGLRLIYFSYDVKMKEKGDIPEGYSVSREKKERFSLILESASTNQTSMYLCASKRAGLAGDGDTQYFGPGTRLTVL.

The chain employs TRBV7-9 and TRBJ2-7; D is possibly TRBD1 (6 bases). Per germline, CDR1 SEHNR and CDR2 FQNEAQ (reference sequence). The CDR3 sequence is 19 residues long. V shed 5 bases and J shed 4 bases, with 30 bases lying between them. The CDR3 reads CASSHRLTKTGLSSYEQYF. CDR3 bases: TGTGCCAGCAGCCACCGACTGACTAAGACAGGCCTAAGCTCTTACGAGCAGTACTTC. Based on the CDR3 plus reference TRBV7-9 and TRBJ2-7, the full variable domain is DTGVSQNPRHKITKRGQNVTFRCDPISEHNRLYWYRQTLGQGPEFLTYFQNEAQLEKSRLLSDRFSAERPKGSFSTLEIQRTEQGDSAMYLCASSHRLTKTGLSSYEQYFGPGTRLTVT.

The J gene is TRBJ2-4, the V gene TRBV2; 9 positions match TRBD1. Germline trimming cut 3 bases from V and 0 bases from J; bases unmatched to any gene: 6. Germline V lookup: CDR1 SNHLY, CDR2 FYNNEI. CDR3 length: 17 amino acids. CDR3 coding DNA: TGTGCCAGCAGTGACCCCGGGACAGGGAAAGCCAAAAACATTCAGTACTTC. Translated: CASSDPGTGKAKNIQYF.

This sequence joins TRBV28 and TRBJ1-5, with 10 positions matching TRBD1. Germline CDR1 is MDHEN and CDR2 is SYDVKM. This CDR3 is 19 amino acids long. Germline trimming cut 4 bases from V and 0 bases from J; bases unmatched to any gene: 12. CDR3 protein: CASSYPLPGQGYSNQPQHF. The DNA for the CDR3 is TGTGCCAGCAGTTATCCCCTCCCGGGACAGGGGTATAGCAATCAGCCCCAGCATTTT.

This clone was seen a single time. The gene calls are TRBV16 and TRBJ2-7; D is possibly TRBD1 (5 bases). The V gene lost 2 bases and the J gene lost 6 bases, with 14 bases spanning the gap. This CDR3 contains 14 residues. CDR1 is KGHSY and CDR2 is FQNENV in the germline V gene. The CDR3 DNA is TGTGCCAGCAGCCAACGCAGGGAAGGTGGCGAGCAGTACTTC. It codes for CASSQRREGGEQYF. The full variable domain, completed using reference TRBV16 and TRBJ2-7, is GEEVAQTPKHLVRGEGQKAKLYCAPIKGHSYVFWYQQVLKNEFKFLISFQNENVFDETGMPKERFSAKCLPNSPCSLEIQATKLEDSAVYFCASSQRREGGEQYFGPGTRLTVT.

Only a few counts were recorded for this clone. The chain couples TRBV5-8 to TRBJ2-7, with D uncertain. The V end was cut by 1 base, the J end by 3 bases, with 17 bases between. Germline CDR1 SGHTS, CDR2 YDEGEE. This CDR3 is 16 amino acids long. The CDR3 spells CASSLLAGVRNYEQYF. The CDR3 DNA reads as TGTGCCAGCAGCTTGCTGGCCGGCGTCAGGAACTACGAGCAGTACTTC.

This chain uses TRBV28 with TRBJ1-3; a weak D match, TRBD1 (5 bases). V was cut by 7 bases and J by 4 bases, with 11 bases left in between. Germline values: CDR1 MDHEN, CDR2 SYDVKM. CDR3 length: 13 amino acids. CDR3 loop: CASIRGRGNTIYF. CDR3 in DNA: TGTGCCAGCATCCGGGGGAGGGGAAACACCATATATTTT.

V usage is TRBV24-1 and J usage is TRBJ2-5; tentative D call: TRBD1 (6 bases). Germline V gene data show CDR1 as KGHDR and CDR2 as SFDVKD. This CDR3 comprises 11 residues. The V end lost 4 bases, the J end lost 10 bases, and 9 bases lay between the germline ends. The CDR3 reads CATSDFRGQYF. CDR3 in DNA: TGTGCCACCAGTGACTTCAGGGGCCAGTACTTC.

This clone was observed once. The rearrangement links TRBV6-1 to TRBJ1-6; D unclear. Trimming removed 2 bases at V and 7 bases at J, with 9 bases between. The CDR3 totals 14 residues. Germline V gene lookup returns CDR1 MNHNS and CDR2 SASEGT. The CDR3 DNA sequence: TGTGCCAGCAGTGAAAGGTGGAGCAATTCACCCCTCCACTTT. Its translation: CASSERWSNSPLHF.

Comment on this clone: Different DNA sequences within this sample yield the same CDR3. The rearrangement uses TRBV5-4 and TRBJ2-7; TRBD1 matches at 9 bases. Germline loops: CDR1 SGHNT, CDR2 YYREEE (reference sequence). The length of the CDR3 is 14 residues. After removal of 0 bases from V and 6 bases from J, the junction contained 4 bases not matched to a gene. The chain's CDR3 is CASSLVQGAGEQYF. In DNA, the CDR3 is TGTGCCAGCAGCTTGGTACAGGGGGCGGGCGAGCAGTACTTC.

This chain joins TRBV9 and TRBJ2-1, with 10 bases fitting TRBD2. This CDR3 has 12 residues. Germline trimming cut 5 bases from V and 12 bases from J; bases unmatched to any gene: 5. The germline gives CDR1 SGDLS, CDR2 YYNGEE. CDR3 sequence: CASSSSGGAQFF. CDR3 in DNA: TGTGCCAGCAGTTCAAGCGGGGGGGCGCAGTTCTTC.

This clone is a singleton in its sample. V and J are TRBV18 and TRBJ2-1; TRBD1 might be the D (6 bases). This CDR3 comprises 15 residues. CDR1 and CDR2 from the germline V gene are KGHSH and LQKENI. V lost 5 bases and J 2 bases, leaving 13 bases between the germline ends. Written as DNA, the CDR3 is TGTGCCAGCTCAGTAGACCAGGGGCCCTACAATGAGCAGTTCTTC. It codes for CASSVDQGPYNEQFF.

This chain links TRBV24-1 with TRBJ2-3; TRBD1 matches at 10 bases. Per germline, CDR1 KGHDR and CDR2 SFDVKD. The CDR3 loop spans 17 amino acids. V shed 3 bases and J 1 base; nucleotides not matched to a gene: 6. CDR3 sequence reads: CATSDPTGGQRTDTQYF. In nucleotides, the CDR3 is TGTGCCACCAGTGATCCGACAGGGGGCCAGCGCACAGATACGCAGTATTTT.

This chain joins TRBV5-1 and TRBJ2-7; 8 nucleotides align to TRBD2. J lost 5 bases, V lost 2 bases, and 6 bases had no gene match. This CDR3 contains 14 residues. Germline loops: CDR1 SGHRS, CDR2 YFSETQ. This CDR3 reads CASSFSGGGDEQYF. In DNA form, the CDR3 reads TGCGCCAGCAGCTTCAGCGGGGGCGGCGACGAGCAGTACTTC.

The gene calls are TRBV25-1 and TRBJ2-7; D unclear. Germline V gene lookup returns CDR1 MGHDK and CDR2 SYGVNS. The V and J ends lost 8 bases and 2 bases respectively, with 16 bases between them. The CDR3 sequence is 14 residues long. CDR3 in amino acids: CASPHPAQAYEQYF. DNA for the CDR3: TGTGCCAGCCCCCACCCCGCGCAGGCCTACGAGCAGTACTTC.

The chain combines TRBV6-2 or TRBV6-3 with TRBJ1-5; 7 nucleotides agree with TRBD1. This CDR3 comprises 14 residues. Germline V gives CDR1 MNHEY, CDR2 SVGEGT. Trimming at V came to 2 bases and at J to 6 bases, leaving 4 bases not matched to a gene. CDR3 DNA: TGTGCCAGCAGTTACGGACAGGAGGGTCAGCCCCAGCATTTT. This encodes CASSYGQEGQPQHF.

The chain joins TRBV7-8 to TRBJ1-6, with TRBD1 identical over 11 bases. Germline V lookup: CDR1 SGHVS, CDR2 FQNEAQ. Trimming took 5 bases from V and 10 from J; bases not matched to a gene: 10. The CDR3 has 16 residues. CDR3 region: CASSETGQGVPSPLHF. The CDR3 coding sequence is TGTGCCAGCAGCGAAACGGGACAGGGGGTGCCCTCACCCCTCCACTTT.

V and J are TRBV7-9 and TRBJ1-4; 10 bases are shared with TRBD1. The germline V gene encodes CDR1 SEHNR and CDR2 FQNEAQ (reference sequence). With V trimmed by 6 bases and J by 6 bases, 4 bases remained unmatched. The CDR3 is 14 residues long. CDR3 bases: TGTGCCAGCAGAACCGGGACAGGGGATGAAAAACTGTTTTTT. This encodes CASRTGTGDEKLFF.

V gene TRBV5-4 combines with J gene TRBJ1-1, with unresolved D. Trimming removed 4 bases at V and 1 base at J, with 14 bases between. The CDR3 has 15 residues. Germline assignment: CDR1 SGHNT and CDR2 YYREEE (reference sequence). The CDR3 reads CASSAVYRGNTEAFF. CDR3 coding DNA: TGTGCCAGCAGCGCGGTCTACCGGGGGAACACTGAAGCTTTCTTT.

The chain employs TRBV7-9 and TRBJ2-7; 7 bases match TRBD1. Germline V gene data show CDR1 as SEHNR and CDR2 as FQNEAQ (reference sequence). The V gene end was trimmed by 5 bases and the J gene end by 3 bases; junction bases not matched to a gene: 4. The length of the CDR3 is 13 residues. CDR3 coding DNA: TGTGCCAGCAGCCCCAGACAGGGCTACGAGCAGTACTTC. It specifies CASSPRQGYEQYF.

The rearrangement links TRBV29-1 to TRBJ2-5; 7 bases map to TRBD1. This CDR3 has 14 amino acids. J lost 3 bases, V lost 8 bases, and 12 bases had no gene match. CDR1 and CDR2 (germline): SQVTM, ANQGSEA. The CDR3 here is CSLKGTGDEETQYF. The CDR3 region has the DNA TGCAGCCTCAAGGGAACAGGGGATGAAGAGACCCAGTACTTC.

The chain has TRBV7-9 and TRBJ1-5, with TRBD1 matching over 7 bases. The CDR3 sequence is 12 residues long. Germline V gene data show CDR1 as SEHNR and CDR2 as FQNEAQ (reference sequence). The ends lost 5 bases at V and 11 bases at J; junction bases unmatched: 6. The CDR3 protein is CASSGDSRAQHF. The DNA of the CDR3 is TGTGCCAGCAGCGGGGACAGCCGGGCCCAGCATTTT.

The V call is TRBV2, the J call TRBJ1-2; 7 positions match TRBD1. The CDR3 is made up of 11 amino acids. The V gene's germline CDR1 is SNHLY and CDR2 FYNNEI. Unmatched junction bases numbered 4, after V lost 10 bases and J lost 5 bases. CDR3 loop: CATQGVYGYTF. CDR3 nucleotide sequence: TGTGCCACCCAGGGGGTTTATGGCTACACCTTC.

The chain joins TRBV5-1 to TRBJ2-1, with 9 bases that match TRBD2. Germline V lookup: CDR1 SGHRS, CDR2 YFSETQ. V was clipped by 4 bases and J by 9 bases; unmatched bases: 14. This CDR3 contains 16 residues. The CDR3 nucleotides read TGCGCCAGCAGCCCCTCTATGACGGGAGCGGGGGGTGAGCAGTTCTTC. It translates to CASSPSMTGAGGEQFF.

The rearrangement joins TRBV25-1 to TRBJ1-5; D is unclear. This CDR3 is built from 15 residues. V was cut by 6 bases and J by 1 base, with 13 bases left in between. The germline gives CDR1 MGHDK, CDR2 SYGVNS. CDR3 protein: CASRGGGGSNQPQHF. DNA for the CDR3: TGTGCCAGCAGGGGTGGAGGTGGAAGCAATCAGCCCCAGCATTTT. The full variable domain, with the rest looked up from reference TRBV25-1 and TRBJ1-5, is EADIYQTPRYLVIGTGKKITLECSQTMGHDKMYWYQQDPGMELHLIHYSYGVNSTEKGDLSSESTVSRIRTEHFPLTLESARPSHTSQYLCASRGGGGSNQPQHFGDGTRLSIL.

The chain couples TRBV25-1 to TRBJ2-3; D not resolved. CDR3 length: 12 residues. From germline, CDR1 is MGHDK and CDR2 SYGVNS. V lost 4 bases and J 3 bases, leaving 5 bases between the germline ends. CDR3 amino acids: CASSVGTDTQYF. The CDR3 DNA follows: TGTGCCAGCAGTGTCGGTACAGATACGCAGTATTTT.

This rearrangement joins TRBV19 to TRBJ2-6, with 8 bases identical to TRBD1. The V gene's germline CDR1 is LNHDA and CDR2 SQIVND (reference sequence). The ends lost 5 bases at V and 4 bases at J; junction bases unmatched: 7. The CDR3 consists of 16 residues. The CDR3 coding sequence is TGTGCCAGTAGTCCAAACAGGGGGGCGGGGGCCAACGTCCTGACTTTC. This encodes CASSPNRGAGANVLTF.

The chain links TRBV7-2 to TRBJ1-5; D might be TRBD1 (5 bases). Germline assignment: CDR1 SGHTA and CDR2 FQGNSA. The CDR3 sequence is 14 residues long. Deletions cut 5 bases from V and 2 bases from J, with 10 bases between. The CDR3 reads CASSRDSRNQPQHF. For the CDR3, the DNA is TGTGCCAGCAGCCGGGACTCCCGCAATCAGCCCCAGCATTTT.